These T cell receptor beta chains were read from a single sample in a study of somatic mutations in cytotoxic T cells in rheumatoid arthritis. Produced via immunoSEQ multiplex PCR; TCRdb's table is partial and in-frame only. The table lists several thousand clones, roughly 71% of them singletons. The sample comprised CD8+ T cells sorted from blood. These receptors came from an adult with rheumatoid arthritis. CDR3s include the opening cysteine and the closing phenylalanine or tryptophan. A D gene is named only where the DNA matches it firmly. A row's size may be missing; if present it is once, few, many or a size class.

d_gene: TRBD1; j_gene: TRBJ2-5; v_gene: TRBV14; abundance: NA; CDR3aa: CASSQPNTGVKTQYF; CDR3nt: TGTGCCAGCAGCCAACCCAATACAGGGGTGAAGACCCAGTACTTC
d_gene: NA; j_gene: TRBJ2-5; v_gene: TRBV27; abundance: NA; CDR3aa: CASSIAGIQETQYF; CDR3nt: TGTGCCAGCAGTATCGCAGGCATCCAAGAGACCCAGTACTTC
d_gene: NA; j_gene: TRBJ2-2; v_gene: TRBV6-5; abundance: NA; CDR3aa: CASRGGNTGELFF; CDR3nt: TGTGCCAGCAGAGGGGGGAACACCGGGGAGCTGTTTTTT
d_gene: TRBD1; j_gene: TRBJ2-7; v_gene: TRBV19; abundance: NA; CDR3aa: CASSSGQGAVYEQYF; CDR3nt: TGTGCCAGTAGTAGTGGACAGGGGGCCGTCTACGAGCAGTACTTC
d_gene: TRBD1; j_gene: TRBJ2-7; v_gene: TRBV4-1; abundance: NA; CDR3aa: CASSSGTGYHEQYF; CDR3nt: TGCGCCAGCAGCTCCGGGACAGGGTACCACGAGCAGTACTTC
d_gene: TRBD2; j_gene: TRBJ2-5; v_gene: TRBV28; abundance: NA; CDR3aa: CASTGETSGGAPETQYF; CDR3nt: TGTGCCAGCACCGGAGAGACTAGCGGGGGGGCCCCAGAGACCCAGTACTTC
d_gene: NA; j_gene: TRBJ2-5; v_gene: TRBV19; abundance: NA; CDR3aa: CASSIDPGTETQYF; CDR3nt: TGTGCCAGTAGTATAGATCCAGGGACAGAGACCCAGTACTTC
d_gene: NA; j_gene: TRBJ2-1; v_gene: TRBV11-2; abundance: NA; CDR3aa: CASSLRGEQFF; CDR3nt: TGTGCCAGCAGCCTCAGGGGTGAGCAGTTCTTC
d_gene: NA; j_gene: TRBJ2-7; v_gene: TRBV11-3; abundance: NA; CDR3aa: CASSLDGYEQYF; CDR3nt: TGTGCCAGCAGCTTAGATGGGTACGAGCAGTACTTC
d_gene: NA; j_gene: TRBJ1-6; v_gene: TRBV7-9; abundance: medium-sized; CDR3aa: CASSLEGTDNSPLHF; CDR3nt: TGTGCCAGCAGCTTAGAAGGGACGGATAATTCACCCCTCCACTTT
d_gene: NA; j_gene: TRBJ1-4; v_gene: TRBV11-2; abundance: NA; CDR3aa: CASSSFAEKLFF; CDR3nt: TGTGCCAGCAGTTCCTTTGCGGAAAAACTGTTTTTT
d_gene: NA; j_gene: TRBJ2-3; v_gene: TRBV9; abundance: NA; CDR3aa: CASSADPGGTDTQYF; CDR3nt: TGTGCCAGCAGCGCCGACCCAGGGGGCACAGATACGCAGTATTTT
d_gene: NA; j_gene: TRBJ2-3; v_gene: TRBV5-1; abundance: NA; CDR3aa: CASSLRGVGTDTQYF; CDR3nt: TGCGCCAGCAGCTTGCGCGGTGTAGGCACAGATACGCAGTATTTT
d_gene: TRBD1; j_gene: TRBJ1-5; v_gene: TRBV6-6; abundance: few; CDR3aa: CASRTGGQGSQPQHF; CDR3nt: TGTGCCAGCAGGACAGGGGGACAGGGGAGTCAGCCCCAGCATTTT
d_gene: TRBD1; j_gene: TRBJ2-5; v_gene: TRBV5-4; abundance: few; CDR3aa: CASSPEGQGQETQYF; CDR3nt: TGTGCCAGCAGCCCCGAGGGACAGGGACAAGAGACCCAGTACTTC
d_gene: NA; j_gene: TRBJ2-2; v_gene: TRBV11-2; abundance: NA; CDR3aa: CASSPLRTTGELFF; CDR3nt: TGTGCCAGCAGCCCGCTCCGGACCACCGGGGAGCTGTTTTTT
d_gene: NA; j_gene: TRBJ2-2; v_gene: TRBV11-3; abundance: NA; CDR3aa: CASSLQGNTGELFF; CDR3nt: TGTGCCAGCAGCTTACAGGGTAACACCGGGGAGCTGTTTTTT
d_gene: NA; j_gene: TRBJ2-5; v_gene: TRBV5-1; abundance: NA; CDR3aa: CASSFQETQYF; CDR3nt: TGCGCCAGCAGCTTTCAAGAGACCCAGTACTTC
d_gene: NA; j_gene: TRBJ1-1; v_gene: TRBV21-1; abundance: few; CDR3aa: CARGIGAGVRHGNTEAFF; CDR3nt: TGTGCCAGGGGGATAGGGGCAGGAGTTAGGCACGGGAACACTGAAGCTTTCTTT
d_gene: NA; j_gene: TRBJ1-1; v_gene: TRBV18; abundance: NA; CDR3aa: CASSRDGNTEAFF; CDR3nt: TGTGCCAGCTCAAGGGACGGGAACACTGAAGCTTTCTTT
d_gene: NA; j_gene: TRBJ2-3; v_gene: TRBV4-1; abundance: NA; CDR3aa: CASSQVGKDTQYF; CDR3nt: TGCGCCAGCAGCCAAGTGGGCAAAGATACGCAGTATTTT
d_gene: TRBD2; j_gene: TRBJ2-3; v_gene: TRBV4-3; abundance: NA; CDR3aa: CASSQDITLAGADTQYF; CDR3nt: TGCGCCAGCAGCCAAGATATAACGCTAGCGGGGGCAGATACGCAGTATTTT
d_gene: NA; j_gene: TRBJ2-1; v_gene: TRBV10-3; abundance: NA; CDR3aa: CAISVGVEQFF; CDR3nt: TGTGCCATCAGTGTTGGGGTTGAGCAGTTCTTC
d_gene: NA; j_gene: TRBJ2-3; v_gene: TRBV6-1; abundance: few; CDR3aa: CASSTGPYTDTQYF; CDR3nt: TGTGCCAGCAGCACAGGACCTTACACAGATACGCAGTATTTT
d_gene: NA; j_gene: TRBJ2-3; v_gene: TRBV7-5; abundance: NA; CDR3aa: CVRSLGGSLARTDTQYF; CDR3nt: TGTGTCAGAAGCTTAGGAGGCTCGCTAGCCCGCACAGATACGCAGTATTTT
d_gene: NA; j_gene: TRBJ2-3; v_gene: TRBV4-3; abundance: NA; CDR3aa: CASSHGTSVGTQYF; CDR3nt: TGCGCCAGCAGCCACGGGACCTCCGTCGGTACGCAGTATTTT
d_gene: NA; j_gene: TRBJ2-7; v_gene: TRBV10-3; abundance: few; CDR3aa: CAISELRAYEQYF; CDR3nt: TGTGCCATCAGTGAGTTGAGGGCCTACGAGCAGTACTTC
d_gene: NA; j_gene: TRBJ2-1; v_gene: TRBV19; abundance: NA; CDR3aa: CASSMGGRSTDEQFF; CDR3nt: TGTGCCAGTAGTATGGGGGGTAGGTCGACGGATGAGCAGTTCTTC
d_gene: TRBD1; j_gene: TRBJ2-7; v_gene: TRBV2; abundance: large; CDR3aa: CAVDRGLEQYF; CDR3nt: TGTGCCGTGGACAGGGGGCTCGAGCAGTACTTC
d_gene: NA; j_gene: TRBJ2-1; v_gene: TRBV6-5; abundance: large; CDR3aa: CASSSKGNEQFF; CDR3nt: TGTGCCAGCAGTTCAAAGGGGAATGAGCAGTTCTTC
d_gene: TRBD2; j_gene: TRBJ2-3; v_gene: TRBV6-4; abundance: NA; CDR3aa: CASSDASGGADTQYF; CDR3nt: TGTGCCAGCAGTGACGCTAGCGGGGGGGCAGATACGCAGTATTTT
d_gene: NA; j_gene: TRBJ2-3; v_gene: TRBV7-3; abundance: NA; CDR3aa: CASSPGRAPITDTQYF; CDR3nt: TGTGCCAGCAGCCCGGGTAGGGCACCAATCACAGATACGCAGTATTTT
d_gene: TRBD1; j_gene: TRBJ2-7; v_gene: TRBV13; abundance: NA; CDR3aa: CASSIRQGAYEQYF; CDR3nt: TGTGCCAGCAGCATTCGACAGGGGGCCTACGAGCAGTACTTC
d_gene: TRBD1; j_gene: TRBJ1-6; v_gene: TRBV14; abundance: NA; CDR3aa: CASSQAVDRGPSSYNSPLHF; CDR3nt: TGTGCCAGCAGCCAAGCGGTGGACAGGGGGCCAAGCTCCTATAATTCACCCCTCCACTTT
d_gene: TRBD1; j_gene: TRBJ2-5; v_gene: TRBV7-6; abundance: few; CDR3aa: CASSTRTGGLQETQYF; CDR3nt: TGTGCCAGCAGCACCCGTACAGGGGGCCTCCAAGAGACCCAGTACTTC
d_gene: TRBD2; j_gene: TRBJ2-3; v_gene: TRBV7-8; abundance: NA; CDR3aa: CASSWTSADTQYF; CDR3nt: TGTGCCAGCAGCTGGACTAGCGCAGATACGCAGTATTTT
d_gene: NA; j_gene: TRBJ1-1; v_gene: TRBV5-1; abundance: NA; CDR3aa: CASSYAPGRARNTEAFF; CDR3nt: TGCGCCAGCAGTTACGCTCCCGGCAGGGCCCGCAACACTGAAGCTTTCTTT
d_gene: TRBD1; j_gene: TRBJ1-4; v_gene: TRBV2; abundance: NA; CDR3aa: CASTDRGRGFNEKLFF; CDR3nt: TGTGCCAGCACGGACAGGGGGCGTGGGTTTAATGAAAAACTGTTTTTT
d_gene: TRBD1; j_gene: TRBJ2-7; v_gene: TRBV27; abundance: NA; CDR3aa: CASSSPGQGSYEQYF; CDR3nt: TGTGCCAGCAGTTCTCCGGGACAGGGCTCCTACGAGCAGTACTTC
d_gene: TRBD1; j_gene: TRBJ2-1; v_gene: TRBV4-1; abundance: once; CDR3aa: CASSQTGTAEGQFF; CDR3nt: TGCGCCAGCAGCCAAACCGGGACAGCTGAGGGGCAGTTCTTC
d_gene: TRBD2; j_gene: TRBJ2-3; v_gene: TRBV6-4; abundance: NA; CDR3aa: CASSERGGTDTQYF; CDR3nt: TGTGCCAGCAGTGAGCGGGGGGGCACAGATACGCAGTATTTT
d_gene: NA; j_gene: TRBJ2-2; v_gene: TRBV27; abundance: few; CDR3aa: CASSPTPKPGELFF; CDR3nt: TGTGCCAGCAGTCCTACTCCGAAACCCGGGGAGCTGTTTTTT
d_gene: NA; j_gene: TRBJ2-6; v_gene: TRBV6-6; abundance: NA; CDR3aa: CASSFTPYPGANVLTF; CDR3nt: TGTGCCAGCAGTTTTACCCCGTATCCTGGGGCCAACGTCCTGACTTTC
d_gene: NA; j_gene: TRBJ1-2; v_gene: TRBV5-6; abundance: NA; CDR3aa: CASSLLTGAVYGYTF; CDR3nt: TGTGCCAGCAGCTTGCTTACGGGGGCCGTTTATGGCTACACCTTC
d_gene: TRBD2; j_gene: TRBJ2-5; v_gene: TRBV7-8; abundance: NA; CDR3aa: CASSIRILAGGRQETQYF; CDR3nt: TGTGCCAGCAGCATAAGGATACTAGCGGGGGGCCGTCAAGAGACCCAGTACTTC
d_gene: TRBD2; j_gene: TRBJ2-3; v_gene: TRBV15; abundance: NA; CDR3aa: CATSRGLGETSGGHTDTQYF; CDR3nt: TGTGCCACCAGCAGAGGTTTAGGGGAAACTAGCGGGGGGCACACAGATACGCAGTATTTT
d_gene: TRBD2; j_gene: TRBJ2-5; v_gene: TRBV5-1; abundance: NA; CDR3aa: CASSLAGFGGSKETQYF; CDR3nt: TGCGCCAGCAGCTTGGCTGGTTTCGGGGGGAGCAAGGAGACCCAGTACTTC
d_gene: NA; j_gene: TRBJ2-1; v_gene: TRBV7-3; abundance: NA; CDR3aa: CASSLTSGGRSDEQFF; CDR3nt: TGTGCCAGCAGCTTAACGTCCGGGGGTAGGAGCGATGAGCAGTTCTTC